At least ten counts were recorded for the clone carrying this T cell receptor (beta chain). The germline CDR1 and CDR2 sequences are MNHEY and SVGAGI. The CDR3 runs to 15 residues. V lost 7 bases, J lost 6 bases, and 11 bases stayed unmatched. Amplification of ligated cDNA took four PCR rounds with SP2 and nested alpha and beta constant primers. Each CDR3 protein is one row after TCRdb ran MiXCR on the 5' RACE reads. The sample has about 32,000 distinct CDR3 sequences, around 15% seen once. The entry originates in a study of naive and memory T cell subsets. An oligonucleotide containing a UMI was ligated to the 3' end of TCR cDNA. Input was about 1 to 1,100 ng of DNase-treated total RNA without cell sorting.

The sequence was obtained from a female donor in good health. The V call is TRBV6-5, the J call TRBJ2-2; TRBD2 agrees at 7 bases. The CDR3 bases are TGTGCCAGCAAGATGATGGGGGGGACGGCCGGGGAGCTGTTTTTT. It codes for CASKMMGGTAGELFF.